Listed here is a single T cell receptor (beta chain). The data are from a study of T cell responses to AZD1222 COVID-19 vaccine. TCRdb keeps only in-frame clones here, not all; method: immunoSEQ multiplex PCR. The repertoire holds around 130,000 clones, about 90% seen once, with roughly 1.8% in the top ten. The CDR3 length is 16 residues. CDR1 and CDR2 from the germline V gene are PRHDT and FYEKMQ (reference sequence). Trimming took 4 bases from V and 4 from J; bases not matched to a gene: 9. V usage is TRBV13 and J usage is TRBJ1-3; 8 nucleotides agree with TRBD1. The receptor was derived from an adult in good health. Sequencing used peripheral blood, obtained on day 0 of AZD1222 vaccination. As DNA, the CDR3 is TGTGCCAGCAGCTCATGGACAGGGCCGATGGGAAACACCATATATTTT. It codes for CASSSWTGPMGNTIYF.